These 21 T cell receptor beta chains share one sample of origin, sequenced in a study of cytomegalovirus exposure and HLA in healthy donors. Clones were read by immunoSEQ multiplex PCR, and TCRdb kept only the in-frame ones, dropping some. The table shows some 110,000 clones, with approximately 88% occurring only once. The material sequenced was PBMCs. The receptor set was obtained from a man aged 18 to 30 in good health and CMV-seronegative.

The rearrangement joins TRBV25-1 to TRBJ1-2, with D possibly being TRBD1 (5 bases). Germline CDR1 and CDR2: MGHDK and SYGVNS. CDR3 length: 13 residues. The germline V and J ends were trimmed by 6 bases and 6 bases, with 14 bases remaining between them. This CDR3 is CASSLGTFDGYTF. The DNA for the CDR3 is TGTGCCAGCAGCCTCGGGACTTTCGATGGCTACACCTTC.

The J gene is TRBJ2-7, the V gene TRBV7-9; TRBD1 aligns across 9 bases. Per the germline V gene, CDR1 is SEHNR and CDR2 is FQNEAQ (reference sequence). The length of the CDR3 is 15 residues. The V gene end was trimmed by 5 bases and the J gene end by 3 bases; junction bases not matched to a gene: 8. CDR3 coding DNA: TGTGCCAGCAGCCGCCGCGCGGACAGGGGCTACGAGCAGTACTTC. This gives the protein CASSRRADRGYEQYF.

This chain uses TRBV2 with TRBJ1-2, with D uncertain. The CDR3 consists of 11 residues. The germline V gene encodes CDR1 SNHLY and CDR2 FYNNEI. V was cut by 3 bases and J by 4 bases, with 3 bases left in between. The CDR3 spells CASSESYGYTF. CDR3 in DNA: TGTGCCAGCAGTGAGAGCTATGGCTACACCTTC.

This rearrangement joins TRBV5-1 to TRBJ1-1; 8 bases map to TRBD1. Germline values: CDR1 SGHRS, CDR2 YFSETQ. The junction had 3 bases not matched to a gene; V was cut back by 4 bases and J by 1 base. The length of the CDR3 is 14 residues. The CDR3 DNA is TGCGCCAGCAGCCAGGGACAGGCGAACACTGAAGCTTTCTTT. It codes for CASSQGQANTEAFF.

This chain joins TRBV7-9 and TRBJ1-2; no clear D gene. Trimming pared 1 base from V and 3 bases from J, leaving 6 bases between. Germline V gene lookup returns CDR1 SEHNR and CDR2 FQNEAQ (reference sequence). The length of the CDR3 is 13 residues. CDR3 sequence reads: CASSLGLDYGYTF. The CDR3 nucleotides read TGTGCCAGCAGCTTAGGCTTAGACTATGGCTACACCTTC. Supplemented by reference TRBV7-9 and TRBJ1-2, the full variable domain reads DTGVSQNPRHKITKRGQNVTFRCDPISEHNRLYWYRQTLGQGPEFLTYFQNEAQLEKSRLLSDRFSAERPKGSFSTLEIQRTEQGDSAMYLCASSLGLDYGYTFGSGTRLTVV.

The chain is built from TRBV5-8 and TRBJ1-2, with D uncertain. Trimming removed 9 bases at V and 5 bases at J, with 5 bases between. This CDR3 has 9 amino acids. The germline gives CDR1 SGHTS, CDR2 YDEGEE. The CDR3 bases are TGTGCCACCTCTTATGGCTACACCTTC. Its translation is CATSYGYTF.

The chain is built from TRBV2 and TRBJ1-4; D not certain. Germline CDR1 is SNHLY and CDR2 is FYNNEI. CDR3 length equals 14 residues. V lost 6 bases and J 2 bases, leaving 10 bases between the germline ends. Written as DNA, the CDR3 is TGTGCCAGCAGACGACTCGCGACTAATGAAAAACTGTTTTTT. This codes for CASRRLATNEKLFF.

This chain joins TRBV7-2 and TRBJ1-4; possibly TRBD1 for D (5 bases). The V end lost 5 bases, the J end lost 3 bases, and 10 bases lay between the germline ends. Germline V gives CDR1 SGHTA, CDR2 FQGNSA. The length of the CDR3 is 14 residues. CDR3 DNA sequence: TGTGCCAGCAGCCAGGGTGTAGCTAATGAAAAACTGTTTTTT. This gives the protein CASSQGVANEKLFF.

This clone occurred a few times. The chain couples TRBV10-3 to TRBJ2-7; 10 nucleotides align to TRBD1. The trim removed 7 bases at V and 7 bases at J, leaving 10 bases unmatched. This CDR3 is 14 amino acids long. Germline CDR1 reads ENHRY; CDR2 reads SYGVKD. The DNA of the CDR3 is TGTGCCATCACCCGGGACAGGGGAGCCGGGGAGCAGTACTTC. It specifies CAITRDRGAGEQYF.

The rearrangement joins TRBV28 to TRBJ1-5; D is unclear. Germline assignment: CDR1 MDHEN and CDR2 SYDVKM. The CDR3 totals 14 residues. Trimming took 6 bases from V and 7 from J, leaving 16 bases between them. The CDR3 here is CASRLLRSPQPQHF. DNA of the CDR3: TGTGCCAGCAGACTCTTGAGGAGCCCGCAGCCCCAGCATTTT. The full variable domain, rest sourced from reference TRBV28 and TRBJ1-5, is DVKVTQSSRYLVKRTGEKVFLECVQDMDHENMFWYRQDPGLGLRLIYFSYDVKMKEKGDIPEGYSVSREKKERFSLILESASTNQTSMYLCASRLLRSPQPQHFGDGTRLSIL.

This chain uses TRBV5-6 with TRBJ1-2; no clear D gene. Germline V lookup: CDR1 SGHDT, CDR2 YYEEEE. V was pared by 2 bases and J by 4 bases, with 9 bases between. The CDR3 is 13 amino acids. The CDR3 DNA reads as TGTGCCAGCAGCTTAAAAGCGGGCTATGGCTACACCTTC. Translating it yields CASSLKAGYGYTF.

This chain links TRBV28 with TRBJ2-1; D remains ambiguous. The CDR3 runs to 12 residues. Germline V lookup: CDR1 MDHEN, CDR2 SYDVKM. The V end was cut by 3 bases, the J end by 10 bases, with 10 bases between. The CDR3 nucleotides are TGTGCCAGCAGTTTTTCTGGGCAAGAGCAGTTCTTC. It encodes CASSFSGQEQFF.

V and J are TRBV28 and TRBJ1-2; D gene unclear. Germline loops: CDR1 MDHEN, CDR2 SYDVKM. Trimming cost V 5 bases and J 8 bases, with 9 bases left between them. CDR3 size: 11 residues. This CDR3 is CASSNTRGYTF. In DNA, the CDR3 is TGTGCCAGCAGTAATACTAGGGGCTACACCTTC.

This chain connects TRBV4-1 to TRBJ2-5, with 8 nucleotides matching TRBD1. Trimming removed 3 bases from V and 2 bases from J; junction bases left unmatched: 2. The CDR3 extends over 14 amino acids. CDR1 is MGHRA, CDR2 YSYEKL, per germline. CDR3 coding DNA: TGCGCCAGCAGCCAGGGACAGGAACAAGAGACCCAGTACTTC. Translating gives CASSQGQEQETQYF.

This chain joins TRBV19 and TRBJ1-5; 10 bases are a match to TRBD1. Trimming at V came to 0 bases and at J to 5 bases, leaving 1 base not matched to a gene. CDR3 size: 15 residues. Germline CDR1 is LNHDA and CDR2 is SQIVND (reference sequence). DNA for the CDR3: TGTGCCAGTAGTATAGAGGGGACAGGGGATCAGCCCCAGCATTTT. The encoded protein is CASSIEGTGDQPQHF. Looking up the rest from reference TRBV19 and TRBJ1-5 gives the full variable domain: DGGITQSPKYLFRKEGQNVTLSCEQNLNHDAMYWYRQDPGQGLRLIYYSQIVNDFQKGDIAEGYSVSREKKESFPLTVTSAQKNPTAFYLCASSIEGTGDQPQHFGDGTRLSIL.

The chain uses TRBV4-3 and TRBJ2-3; 10 bases line up with TRBD2. The ends lost 0 bases at V and 4 bases at J; junction bases unmatched: 4. Per the germline V gene, CDR1 is LGHNA and CDR2 is YSLEER. The CDR3 has 16 residues. This chain's CDR3 is CASSQDSAGGPDTQYF. The CDR3 bases are TGCGCCAGCAGCCAAGATTCAGCGGGGGGGCCAGATACGCAGTATTTT.

The CDR3 coding sequence is TGTGCCAGTAGTACGATTAGCGGGAGAGGTTACGAGCAGTACTTC. Encoded protein: CASSTISGRGYEQYF. The gene calls are TRBV19 and TRBJ2-7, with 9 bases fitting TRBD2. The CDR3 spans 15 residues. The junction had 8 bases not matched to a gene; V was cut back by 4 bases and J by 4 bases. Germline V gene sequence: CDR1 LNHDA, CDR2 SQIVND (reference sequence).

CDR3 amino acids: CASSFRGLAGGRRLDEQFF. The CDR3 nucleotides are TGTGCCAGCAGTTTTCGTGGACTAGCGGGAGGCAGGCGGTTAGATGAGCAGTTCTTC. The rearrangement uses TRBV27 and TRBJ2-1; 14 positions agree with TRBD2. J was trimmed by 8 bases and V by 3 bases; bases with no gene match: 15. Germline V gives CDR1 MNHEY, CDR2 SMNVEV (reference sequence). This CDR3 region has 19 residues.

The chain joins TRBV5-1 to TRBJ2-3, with D tentatively TRBD1 (5 bases). The germline CDR1 and CDR2 sequences are SGHRS and YFSETQ. V lost 0 bases, J lost 4 bases, and 6 bases lay in between. This CDR3 has 13 amino acids. The CDR3 DNA follows: TGCGCCAGCAGCTTGGGACAGTCAGATACGCAGTATTTT. Translated, it gives CASSLGQSDTQYF.

CDR3 bases: TGTGCCAGCAGCTTAGCGCCTGGGAGGAACACTGAAGCTTTCTTT. This sequence encodes CASSLAPGRNTEAFF. The chain recombines TRBV7-9 with TRBJ1-1; D unclear. The CDR3 is 15 residues long. Deletions cut 0 bases from V and 1 base from J, with 9 bases between. Germline V gene lookup returns CDR1 SEHNR and CDR2 FQNEAQ (reference sequence).

This chain links TRBV10-1 with TRBJ1-4; a weak D match, TRBD1 (5 bases). The CDR3 has 14 amino acids. Trimming shortened V by 5 bases and J by 5 bases, and 12 bases separated the two germline ends. Germline CDR1 is WNHNN and CDR2 is SYGVQD (reference sequence). The CDR3 sequence: CASSSRGLNEKLFF. CDR3 DNA: TGCGCCAGCAGTTCCCGGGGACTGAATGAAAAACTGTTTTTT.